This T cell receptor beta chain was found in a study of CD8 T cells in Susac syndrome. Random-hexamer reverse transcription was applied to about 0.45 to 1 ug RNA. From the immunoSEQ multiplex PCR reads, TCRdb called clonotypes with MiXCR, one entry per CDR3 protein. The sample has approximately 220,000 distinct CDR3 sequences, roughly 94% seen once; the top ten hold approximately 0.075%. Stable or active relapsing-remitting multiple sclerosis, untreated and meeting revised McDonald criteria, defined the controls. The TCR comes from a human donor with multiple sclerosis. Source material: CD4+ T cells from PBMCs.

This CDR3 is CAWSSEGGLVETQYF. CDR3 sequence (DNA): TGTGCCTGGAGTTCGGAAGGGGGGCTCGTGGAGACCCAGTACTTC. This rearrangement joins TRBV30 to TRBJ2-5, with D possibly being TRBD1 or TRBD2 (6 bases each). V gave up 2 bases and J gave up 5 bases, with 18 bases separating them. The CDR3 is 15 amino acids. CDR1 is GTSNPN and CDR2 is SVGIG in the germline V gene (reference sequence).